The source of this T cell receptor (beta chain) is a study of blood T cell repertoires in COVID-19. Per the germline V gene, CDR1 is KGHSH and CDR2 is LQKENI. This CDR3 has 17 amino acids. Trimming at V came to 4 bases and at J to 5 bases, leaving 13 bases not matched to a gene. Here immunoSEQ multiplex PCR was the method, and the copy in TCRdb shows in-frame clones only, minus some. The data contain 65,000 to 90,000 clones, around 80% of them singletons. This chain uses TRBV18 with TRBJ2-5; the match to TRBD1 covers 10 bases. Source material: peripheral blood. The origin of this receptor is an elderly woman with active or convalescent COVID-19. This CDR3 is CASSQRGQGPSLETQYF. CDR3 coding DNA: TGTGCCAGCTCACAACGGGGACAGGGGCCTTCATTGGAGACCCAGTACTTC.